This T cell receptor beta chain was profiled in a study of Ad26.COV2.S vaccination and SARS-CoV-2 variants. The wider study: By the intramuscular route, Ad26.COV2.S was given once, or twice 56 days apart. Whole-study results and caveats: For non-spike TCRs, breadth in vaccine recipients resembled that in placebo recipients. The placebo group had lower spike-specific TCR breadth than the vaccine recipients did.

Specified treatment: around 19 received Ad26.COV2.S at low or high dose, single or two shots; about five received placebo; per-sample allocation not given. Day 63 after the first injection of vaccine or placebo was the sampling time. The shot given was an Ad26 vector that makes Wuhan-strain SARS-CoV-2 spike. This CDR3 region has 16 residues. V lost 2 bases to trimming and J lost 3 bases, with 15 bases between them. Germline CDR1 LNHDA, CDR2 SQIVND (reference sequence). Assay used: immunoSEQ multiplex PCR; TCRdb lists only in-frame clones, some missing. The sample holds about 390,000 clones; about 85% are singletons and the top ten take 3.5%. Regarding this clone: Antigen: not known.

J is TRBJ2-3 and V is TRBV19; weak D call: TRBD2 (7 bases). The origin of this receptor is a person between 18 and 65 years old who received the Ad26.COV2.S COVID-19 vaccine or a placebo. Material: peripheral blood, obtained in a trial of Ad26.COV2.S vaccine versus placebo. The chain's CDR3 is CASSISWGGGTDTQYF. The CDR3 nucleotides read TGTGCCAGTAGTATATCTTGGGGGGGCGGTACAGATACGCAGTATTTT.